Listed below are T cell receptor beta chains from one sample, sequenced in a study of T cell repertoires in cytomegalovirus infection. Each CDR3 protein gets one entry after TCRdb re-called the reads with MiXCR. The repertoire holds over 300,000 distinct CDR3 sequences, with under 20% as singletons. The sample was PBMCs. The receptors stem from a human donor in good health (CMV status not recorded). Some clones in this sample may be carry-over from other donors' samples. The CDR3 runs from the conserved cysteine through the conserved F or W. D genes are given only for firm matches. Size is stated for part of the rows, as once, few or many counts, or as a class when the clone is expanded.

>-|few|TRBV7-9|TRBJ1-3
CASSLQGPTIYF
TGTGCCAGCAGCCTCCAGGGGCCGACCATATATTTT
>TRBD2|few|TRBV11-2|TRBJ2-1
CASSLGTSGGSWDEQFF
TGTGCCAGCAGCCTCGGGACTAGCGGGGGGTCCTGGGATGAGCAGTTCTTC
>-|few|TRBV4-1|TRBJ2-7
CASSQEQGHEQYF
TGCGCCAGCAGCCAAGAACAGGGACACGAGCAGTACTTC
>-|-|TRBV4-3|TRBJ2-4
CASSQYQADTALAKNIQYF
TGCGCCAGCAGCCAATATCAGGCGGACACCGCCTTAGCCAAAAACATTCAGTACTTC
>-|many|TRBV28|TRBJ2-7
CASSFGNTIYEQYF
TGTGCCAGCAGTTTTGGAAACACGATCTACGAGCAGTACTTC
>-|few|TRBV5-1|TRBJ2-1
CASSLTAREQFF
TGCGCCAGCAGCTTGACTGCACGTGAGCAGTTCTTC
>-|-|TRBV4-3|TRBJ2-5
CASSQEPGVGTQYF
TGCGCCAGCAGCCAAGAGCCCGGGGTTGGGACCCAGTACTTC
>TRBD1|many|TRBV7-8|TRBJ1-6
CASSQRRGGFSYNSPLHF
TGTGCCAGCAGCCAGAGACGAGGGGGCTTCTCCTATAATTCACCCCTCCACTTT
>TRBD1|-|TRBV20-1|TRBJ1-2
CSASPGQGANYGYTF
TGCAGTGCCTCACCGGGACAGGGGGCTAACTATGGCTACACCTTC
>TRBD2|many|TRBV4-1|TRBJ2-1
CASSLFMTSGGPSVEFF
TGCGCCAGCAGCCTCTTCATGACTAGCGGGGGACCCTCCGTGGAGTTCTTC
>TRBD1|few|TRBV28|TRBJ1-4
CASSSTWDRASEKLFF
TGTGCCAGCAGTTCTACCTGGGACAGGGCCAGTGAAAAACTGTTTTTT
>-|many|TRBV29-1|TRBJ1-2
CSVGGLRYGYTF
TGCAGCGTCGGGGGGCTAAGATATGGCTACACCTTC
>-|-|TRBV5-1|TRBJ2-3
CASSLAGTRGTDTQYF
TGCGCCAGCAGCTTGGCCGGGACAAGGGGGACAGATACGCAGTATTTT
>-|many|TRBV7-2|TRBJ1-1
CASSPSTLGRAEAFF
TGTGCCAGCAGCCCGTCTACATTGGGGCGGGCTGAAGCTTTCTTT
>-|many|TRBV11-2|TRBJ2-7
CASSSEGLAYEQYF
TGTGCCAGCAGCTCCGAAGGACTCGCCTACGAGCAGTACTTC
>-|many|TRBV7-2|TRBJ2-7
CASSPRRGHEQYF
TGTGCCAGCAGCCCCCGGCGAGGTCACGAGCAGTACTTC
>-|many|TRBV7-2|TRBJ2-3
CASSLKAGTSPDTQYF
TGTGCCAGCAGCTTAAAGGCAGGGACCTCCCCAGATACGCAGTATTTT